The 20 T cell receptor beta chains below all came from one sample that was sequenced in a study of beta chain features in type 1 diabetes. Study-level points and caveats: All four CD4+ subsets of Type 1 diabetes patients contained TCRB CDR3s that were moderately but significantly shorter.

Expressed TCRB transcripts were sequenced because the entire RNA isolate underwent reverse transcription. The repertoire was sequenced with immunoSEQ multiplex PCR; TCRdb's copy has only in-frame clones and lacks some. This table holds around 600,000 clones, around 12% found once. These receptors have no known antigen. Sequenced input: naive CD4+ T cells from blood. The receptors shown here come from a man aged 25-40 years with type 1 diabetes.

This clone was seen a handful of times. The genes are TRBV7-7 and TRBJ2-3; D may be TRBD1 (6 bases). The CDR3 has 15 amino acids. CDR1 is SSHAT, CDR2 FNYEAQ, per germline (reference sequence). V dropped 5 bases and J dropped 0 bases, with 12 bases sitting between them. The CDR3 coding sequence is TGTGCCAGCAGCCCAACAGGGTCTAGCACAGATACGCAGTATTTT. Amino acid sequence: CASSPTGSSTDTQYF.

Only a few counts were recorded for this clone. The chain is built from TRBV30 and TRBJ1-2, with D maybe TRBD1 (5 bases). The CDR3 spans 11 residues. CDR1 and CDR2 from the germline V gene are GTSNPN and SVGIG (reference sequence). Trimming took 3 bases from V and 7 from J, leaving 9 bases between them. CDR3 sequence: CAWRMGPGYTF. Here the CDR3 DNA reads TGTGCCTGGAGGATGGGACCTGGCTACACCTTC. Variable domain in full (rest from reference TRBV30 and TRBJ1-2): SQTIHQWPATLVQPVGSPLSLECTVEGTSNPNLYWYRQAAGRGLQLLFYSVGIGQISSEVPQNLSASRPQDRQFILSSKKLLLSDSGFYLCAWRMGPGYTFGSGTRLTVV.

The J gene is TRBJ1-6, the V gene TRBV11-2; 7 bases fit TRBD1. The germline CDR1 and CDR2 sequences are SGHAT and FQNNGV. The CDR3 covers 14 residues. With V trimmed by 5 bases and J by 7 bases, 5 bases remained unmatched. CDR3 in DNA: TGTGCCAGCAGCGCGACAGGGTACAATTCACCCCTCCACTTT. Its translation is CASSATGYNSPLHF.

The chain employs TRBV6-1 and TRBJ2-7; D gene ambiguous. Deletions cut 6 bases from V and 0 bases from J, with 12 bases between. The germline CDR1 and CDR2 sequences are MNHNS and SASEGT. The CDR3 runs 14 residues. Here the CDR3 reads CASSLPRSSYEQYF. CDR3 DNA sequence: TGTGCCAGCAGCCTCCCACGGAGCTCCTACGAGCAGTACTTC.

Comments on this clone: Other DNA sequences in this sample translate to the same CDR3. V is TRBV9 and J is TRBJ1-1, with unresolved D. V was trimmed by 0 bases and J by 0 bases, leaving 9 bases between them. CDR1 SGDLS and CDR2 YYNGEE come from the germline V gene. This CDR3 is built from 15 residues. CDR3 sequence (DNA): TGTGCCAGCAGCGTAGGAGGACTCTTGAACACTGAAGCTTTCTTT. The encoded protein is CASSVGGLLNTEAFF.

CDR3 loop: CASSSPQGTQPQHF. CDR3 DNA: TGTGCCAGCTCTTCCCCTCAGGGGACCCAGCCCCAGCATTTT. The chain carries TRBV2 and TRBJ1-5; maybe TRBD1 (6 bases). Trimming removed 8 bases at V and 7 bases at J, with 18 bases between. CDR3 length equals 14 residues. Germline values: CDR1 SNHLY, CDR2 FYNNEI.

In its sample, this clone was seen a few times. The V and J genes are TRBV10-3 and TRBJ1-2; 8 bases fit TRBD1. Germline V CDR1 and CDR2: ENHRY, SYGVKD. The V and J ends lost 2 bases and 0 bases, in that order; junction bases with no gene match: 2. The CDR3 totals 15 residues. CDR3 nucleotide sequence: TGTGCCATCAGTGAGCAGGGGGCAGCTAACTATGGCTACACCTTC. It encodes CAISEQGAANYGYTF.

The CDR3 coding sequence is TGTGCCATCAGTGAGCCAGTTGCTAACTATGGCTACACCTTC. This encodes CAISEPVANYGYTF. The chain carries TRBV10-3 and TRBJ1-2; no definite D call. V was clipped by 2 bases and J by 0 bases, with 7 bases between them. CDR1 is ENHRY, CDR2 SYGVKD, per germline. The CDR3 loop spans 14 amino acids.

There are a few counts of this clone. CDR3 amino acids: CASRAGTTGNEQFF. CDR3 nucleotide sequence: TGCGCCAGTAGAGCCGGGACTACCGGCAATGAGCAGTTCTTC. V usage is TRBV5-1 and J usage is TRBJ2-1; 7 bases fit TRBD2. The CDR3 has 14 amino acids. Per germline, CDR1 SGHRS and CDR2 YFSETQ. The ends lost 8 bases at V and 6 bases at J; junction bases unmatched: 11.

The CDR3 sequence: CSALGLRNTGELFF. In nucleotides, the CDR3 is TGCAGCGCACTGGGACTCAGGAACACCGGGGAGCTGTTTTTT. The chain recombines TRBV29-1 with TRBJ2-2; D is perhaps TRBD2 (6 bases). There are 14 residues in the CDR3. Deletions cut 7 bases from V and 1 base from J, with 13 bases between. CDR1 and CDR2 (germline): SQVTM, ANQGSEA.

J is TRBJ2-1 and V is TRBV5-1, with D tentatively TRBD1 (6 bases). The V gene lost 4 bases and the J gene lost 12 bases, with 17 bases spanning the gap. The germline V gene encodes CDR1 SGHRS and CDR2 YFSETQ. This CDR3 spans 13 amino acids. The CDR3 DNA reads as TGCGCCAGCAGCCCGGGGACACCCGAAGGGCAGTTCTTC. It is translated as CASSPGTPEGQFF.

This clone was seen a single time. The V and J genes are TRBV11-2 and TRBJ1-1; a weak D match, TRBD1 (5 bases). Germline CDR1 SGHAT, CDR2 FQNNGV. The CDR3 length is 14 residues. The V end was cut by 7 bases, the J end by 10 bases, with 22 bases between. This chain's CDR3 is CASTSGWVTERAFF. The CDR3 DNA sequence: TGTGCCAGCACCTCCGGATGGGTGACAGAGAGAGCTTTCTTT.

Worth noting for this clone: Other nucleotide sequences in the sample specify the same CDR3. This chain links TRBV5-1 with TRBJ2-3, with a tentative D call TRBD1 (7 bases). Per the germline V gene, CDR1 is SGHRS and CDR2 is YFSETQ. CDR3 length: 16 amino acids. Deletions cut 0 bases from V and 3 bases from J, with 14 bases between. CDR3 residues: CASSLGDREDTDTQYF. Written as DNA, the CDR3 is TGCGCCAGCAGCTTGGGAGACAGGGAGGATACAGATACGCAGTATTTT.

V gene TRBV7-2 combines with J gene TRBJ2-7, with D hard to call. The V end was cut by 7 bases, the J end by 2 bases, with 15 bases between. CDR1 is SGHTA, CDR2 FQGNSA, per germline. CDR3 size: 14 residues. The CDR3 nucleotides read TGTGCCAGCACATCTGGAGCGAGAACCTACGAGCAGTACTTC. Translation gives CASTSGARTYEQYF.

This clone has more than one count but fewer than ten. The DNA for the CDR3 is TGTGCCAGCAGCTTAAACGCCTACGAGCAGTACTTC. It translates to CASSLNAYEQYF. The chain recombines TRBV7-2 with TRBJ2-7; D not resolved. The V gene's germline CDR1 is SGHTA and CDR2 FQGNSA. This CDR3 has 12 residues. V dropped 2 bases and J dropped 2 bases, with 4 bases sitting between them.

V is TRBV6-6 and J is TRBJ2-1; 11 positions match TRBD2. V lost 4 bases and J lost 5; bases outside the gene matches: 4. Germline V gene lookup returns CDR1 MNHNY and CDR2 SVGAGI (reference sequence). This CDR3 contains 15 residues. The CDR3 spells CASSLGTSGNNEQFF. The CDR3 DNA is TGTGCCAGCAGTTTAGGGACTAGCGGCAACAATGAGCAGTTCTTC.

The table lists this clone with a few counts. Written as DNA, the CDR3 is TGTGCCAGCGGACAGGTCGACACCTACGAGCAGTACTTC. This sequence encodes CASGQVDTYEQYF. The chain is built from TRBV28 and TRBJ2-7, with TRBD1 matching over 7 bases. Germline V gene sequence: CDR1 MDHEN, CDR2 SYDVKM. The CDR3 is 13 amino acids. The V segment lost 8 bases and the J segment 2 bases; nucleotides outside the gene matches: 6.

The rearrangement uses TRBV5-6 and TRBJ2-3; 12 positions agree with TRBD2. Germline trimming cut 4 bases from V and 6 bases from J; bases unmatched to any gene: 3. CDR3 length: 14 residues. The germline gives CDR1 SGHDT, CDR2 YYEEEE. The CDR3 region is CASSQLAGGDTQYF. CDR3 nucleotides: TGTGCCAGCAGCCAACTAGCGGGGGGTGATACGCAGTATTTT.

The chain uses TRBV10-3 and TRBJ2-5; D gene uncertain. Trimming removed 6 bases from V and 4 bases from J, with 12 bases in between. The CDR3 extends over 13 amino acids. The germline CDR1 and CDR2 sequences are ENHRY and SYGVKD. CDR3 nucleotides: TGTGCCATCAGCCCCCCCCGGGCAGAGACCCAGTACTTC. Protein: CAISPPRAETQYF.

A few counts support this clone. The rearrangement joins TRBV5-1 to TRBJ2-7, with 9 bases fitting TRBD2. This CDR3 has 16 amino acids. Germline CDR1 SGHRS, CDR2 YFSETQ. Trimming cost V 0 bases and J 0 bases; bases outside gene matches: 4. CDR3 amino acids: CASSLGGTSSSYEQYF. The CDR3 region has the DNA TGCGCCAGCAGCTTGGGTGGGACTAGCAGCTCCTACGAGCAGTACTTC.